The T cell receptor beta chain under discussion was sequenced for a study of T-cell reconstitution after alpha-beta-depleted transplantation in children. Overall study results and limits: Several hundred expanded graft clones reportedly supplied alpha-beta T cells about two months after transplant. Some patients' high day-60 TCRbeta diversity was attributed to recipient cells surviving conditioning.

Of note for this clonotype: Its antigen is undetermined.

Researchers prepared the TCRbeta library using unique molecular identifiers, the study reports. From the PCR reads, TCRdb called clonotypes with MiXCR, one entry per CDR3 protein. The sample carries about 980,000 distinct CDR3 sequences, roughly 29% recorded once. V dropped 0 bases and J dropped 7 bases, with 10 bases sitting between them. The germline CDR1 and CDR2 sequences are LNHNV and YYDKDF (reference sequence). The CDR3 contains 13 residues. The TCR comes from a boy under two years old who had a stem cell transplant for SCID, so the T cells may come from the graft donor. Sequencing was performed on PBMCs, mostly from graft donor cells, taken 360 days after TCRalphabeta/CD19-depleted stem cell transplant. This chain connects TRBV15 to TRBJ2-7; tentatively, D is TRBD2 (6 bases). The CDR3 DNA reads as TGTGCCACCAGCAGAGATGCCGCGGGGGAGCAGTACTTC. This sequence encodes CATSRDAAGEQYF.